The 7 T cell receptor beta chains in this list originate from one sample, sequenced in a study of T-cell memory formation after mild COVID-19 (dated by TCRdb to 2020 to 2022). The library relied on 5' RACE. Sequencing used an Illumina NovaSeq 6000. TCRdb cleaned the public reads at Q25 with fastp, built clones with MiXCR and kept in-frame beta chains. Identical CDR3 protein sequences are pooled into one entry, listed with their most common genes and DNA. Across this sample there are roughly 370,000 distinct CDR3 sequences, with around a sixth seen only once. About a fifth of the sample comes from the top ten. The sample comprised PBMCs or a T cell subset sorted from them (not recorded which). Receptors originate from a man aged 18 to 29 who had mild COVID-19 (a few samples of this study predate the infection). The sample titles of this study are shuffled in the database, so cell type and time point are left out; the donor was told from shared clones.

The chain has TRBV7-2 and TRBJ2-3, with unresolved D. V shed 2 bases and J shed 4 bases, with 13 bases lying between them. Germline V gene lookup returns CDR1 SGHTA and CDR2 FQGNSA. The CDR3 contains 15 residues. The CDR3 nucleotides are TGTGCCAGCAGCTTATTCCGACTCACTCCAGATACGCAGTATTTT. Protein sequence: CASSLFRLTPDTQYF. Full variable domain (remainder filled in from reference TRBV7-2 and TRBJ2-3): GAGVSQSPSNKVTEKGKDVELRCDPISGHTALYWYRQSLGQGLEFLIYFQGNSAPDKSGLPSDRFSAERTGGSVSTLTIQRTQQEDSAVYLCASSLFRLTPDTQYFGPGTRLTVL.

In this sample, this clonotype turned up once. This chain links TRBV6-5 with TRBJ2-1; D gene unclear. Trimming pared 4 bases from V and 6 bases from J, leaving 10 bases between. The CDR3 totals 13 residues. Per germline, CDR1 MNHEY and CDR2 SVGAGI. The CDR3 loop is CASSFQGSNEQFF. Here the CDR3 DNA reads TGTGCCAGCAGTTTCCAAGGTAGCAATGAGCAGTTCTTC.

The chain couples TRBV6-2 or TRBV6-3 to TRBJ1-1; D gene ambiguous. Germline V lookup: CDR1 MNHEY, CDR2 SVGEGT. Trimming shortened V by 6 bases and J by 5 bases, and 13 bases separated the two germline ends. The CDR3 is made up of 13 amino acids. Written as DNA, the CDR3 is TGTGCCAGCAGCGAACAATTAAGGACTGAAGCTTTCTTT. It codes for CASSEQLRTEAFF.

This clonotype came up a few times. V and J are TRBV4-2 and TRBJ2-7, with 8 bases lining up with TRBD1. The CDR3 covers 15 residues. The J segment lost 4 bases and the V segment lost 4 bases, leaving 9 bases of the junction unmatched. Germline assignment: CDR1 LGHNA and CDR2 YNFKEQ. CDR3 bases: TGTGCCAGCAGCCCCGGGGGCAGGGGGCATTACGAGCAGTACTTC. Its translation is CASSPGGRGHYEQYF.

This clonotype turned up a few times. The chain joins TRBV27 to TRBJ1-2; 7 nucleotides match TRBD1. V lost 5 bases to trimming and J lost 6 bases; unmatched junction nucleotides: 15. This CDR3 has 16 residues. The V gene's germline CDR1 is MNHEY and CDR2 SMNVEV (reference sequence). CDR3 DNA sequence: TGTGCCAGCAGTCCCTTGACAGGGCCCGGAAGAGATGGCTACACCTTC. Translated, it gives CASSPLTGPGRDGYTF.

In this sample, this clonotype turned up many times. This chain joins TRBV5-1 and TRBJ2-3, with TRBD2 identical over 12 bases. The germline gives CDR1 SGHRS, CDR2 YFSETQ. This CDR3 has 14 amino acids. V lost 4 bases and J lost 4; bases outside the gene matches: 1. The chain's CDR3 is CASSRLAGADTQYF. The DNA for the CDR3 is TGCGCCAGCAGCCGACTAGCGGGGGCAGATACGCAGTATTTT.

This chain joins TRBV5-1 and TRBJ2-5, with 9 positions matching TRBD2. The ends lost 4 bases at V and 5 bases at J; junction bases unmatched: 12. Germline V gene lookup returns CDR1 SGHRS and CDR2 YFSETQ. The CDR3 is 16 amino acids. Written as DNA, the CDR3 is TGCGCCAGCAGCCTCCCTGGGACTAGCTCCGGTGAGACCCAGTACTTC. This gives the protein CASSLPGTSSGETQYF.